The clone carrying this T cell receptor (beta chain) was counted at least ten times. What it binds is not known. The data derive from a study of T cells after posttransplantation cyclophosphamide. Overall study results and limits: Later post-transplant blood repertoires were often dominated by donor CD8+ memory clones. Recipient CMV seropositivity and CMV reactivation strongly tracked TRB clonality.

Clones were read by immunoSEQ multiplex PCR, and TCRdb kept only the in-frame ones, dropping some. The sample includes roughly 35,000 clones, none of them occurring once. This CDR3 has 15 amino acids. V shed 9 bases and J 0 bases; nucleotides not matched to a gene: 9. CDR1 is LNHDA and CDR2 is SQIVND in the germline V gene (reference sequence). This rearrangement joins TRBV19 to TRBJ2-7; 9 nucleotides line up with TRBD2. This TCR came from a girl aged 5 to 17 in good health, CMV-negative, and a related stem cell transplant donor. Sample: PBMCs. The CDR3 DNA reads as TGTGCCAGCCGCACCGGGACTAGCCTCTCCTACGAGCAGTACTTC. Its translation: CASRTGTSLSYEQYF. The entire variable domain, with the rest obtained from reference TRBV19 and TRBJ2-7, is as follows: DGGITQSPKYLFRKEGQNVTLSCEQNLNHDAMYWYRQDPGQGLRLIYYSQIVNDFQKGDIAEGYSVSREKKESFPLTVTSAQKNPTAFYLCASRTGTSLSYEQYFGPGTRLTVT.